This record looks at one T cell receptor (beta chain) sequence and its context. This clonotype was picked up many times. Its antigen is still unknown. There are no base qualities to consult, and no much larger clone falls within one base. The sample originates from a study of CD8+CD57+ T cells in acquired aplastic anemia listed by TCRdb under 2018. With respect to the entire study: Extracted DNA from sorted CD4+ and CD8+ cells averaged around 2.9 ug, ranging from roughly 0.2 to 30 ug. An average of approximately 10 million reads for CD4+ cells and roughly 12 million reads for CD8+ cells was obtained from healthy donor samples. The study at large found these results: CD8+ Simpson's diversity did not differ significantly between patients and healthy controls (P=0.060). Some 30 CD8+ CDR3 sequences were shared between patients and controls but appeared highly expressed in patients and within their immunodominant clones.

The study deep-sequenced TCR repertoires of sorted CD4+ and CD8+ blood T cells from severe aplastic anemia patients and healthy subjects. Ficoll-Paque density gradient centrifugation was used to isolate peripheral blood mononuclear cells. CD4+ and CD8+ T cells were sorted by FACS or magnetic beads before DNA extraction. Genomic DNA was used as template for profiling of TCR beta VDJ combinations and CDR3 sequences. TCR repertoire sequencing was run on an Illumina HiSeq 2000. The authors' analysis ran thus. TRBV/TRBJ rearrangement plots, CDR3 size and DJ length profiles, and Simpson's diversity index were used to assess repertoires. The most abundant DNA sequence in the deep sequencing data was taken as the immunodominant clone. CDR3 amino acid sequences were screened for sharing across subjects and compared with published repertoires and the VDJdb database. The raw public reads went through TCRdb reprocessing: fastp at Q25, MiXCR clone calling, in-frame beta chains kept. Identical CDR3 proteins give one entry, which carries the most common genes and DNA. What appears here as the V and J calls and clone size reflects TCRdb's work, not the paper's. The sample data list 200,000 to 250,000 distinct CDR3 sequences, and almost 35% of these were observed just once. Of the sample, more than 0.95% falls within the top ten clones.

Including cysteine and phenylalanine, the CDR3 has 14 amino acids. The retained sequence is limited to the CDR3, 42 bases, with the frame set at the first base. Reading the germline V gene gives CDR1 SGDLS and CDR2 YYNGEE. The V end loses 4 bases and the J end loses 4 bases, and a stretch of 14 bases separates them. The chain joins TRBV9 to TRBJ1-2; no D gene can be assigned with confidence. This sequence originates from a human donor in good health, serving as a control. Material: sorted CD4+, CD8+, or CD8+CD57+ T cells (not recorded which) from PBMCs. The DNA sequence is TGTGCCAGCAGCCCGGTGACACGAGCCTATGGCTACACCTTC. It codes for CASSPVTRAYGYTF.